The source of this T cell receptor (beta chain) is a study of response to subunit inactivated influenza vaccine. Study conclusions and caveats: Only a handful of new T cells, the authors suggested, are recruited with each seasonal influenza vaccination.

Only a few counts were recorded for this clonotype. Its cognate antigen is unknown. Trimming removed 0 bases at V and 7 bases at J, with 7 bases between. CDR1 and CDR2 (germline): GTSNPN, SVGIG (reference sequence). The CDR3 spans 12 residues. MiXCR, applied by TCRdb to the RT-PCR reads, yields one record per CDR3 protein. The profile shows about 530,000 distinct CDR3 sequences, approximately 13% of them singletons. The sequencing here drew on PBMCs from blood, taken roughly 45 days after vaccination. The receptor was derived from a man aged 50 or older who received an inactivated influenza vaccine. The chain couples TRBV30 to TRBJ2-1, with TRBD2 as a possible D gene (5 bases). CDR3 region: CAWSVGENEQFF. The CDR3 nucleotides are TGTGCCTGGAGTGTCGGGGAAAATGAGCAGTTCTTC.